This paragraph covers one TCR beta chain sequence. It has no known antigen specificity. Qualities for individual bases were not recorded, and no much larger clone is one base off. The data were obtained in a study of identical twins (dated by TCRdb to the mid-2010s). General notes on the study: To test whether fetal clonotypes persist, this study deep-sequenced TCR alpha and beta repertoires from monozygotic twins, from unrelated adults of various ages, and from cord blood. To rule out contamination, replicate twin experiments were performed at different times with different library preparation protocols. Study-wide conclusions, independent of this receptor: In monozygotic twins, out-of-frame TCR alpha sharing was systematically underestimated by recombination models, although the models agreed with sharing between unrelated individuals. Out-of-frame TCR alpha sequences shared between twins showed an excess of low generation-probability sequences compared with coincidental sharing between unrelated individuals. Invariant T cells such as MAIT and iNKT could partly confound zero-insertion analyses, although diverse VJ usage argued against such confounding for most clonotypes. In beta out-of-frame sequences, excess twin sharing was weaker, because having fewer shared sequences lowered the signal-to-noise ratio. Because the same donors could not be followed over many years, the conclusions relied on cross-sectional statistical analysis. Fewer insertions were carried by abundant cord blood beta clonotypes; a weaker similar trend was observed in young adult naive repertoires, while no such trend was observed in memory repertoires.

All donors were healthy Caucasians. The twin cohort comprised three pairs of female monozygotic twins, all aged roughly 18 to 30 years. The RNA used for TCR libraries was isolated from peripheral blood mononuclear cells. Trimming leaves V shorter by 1 base and J shorter by 3 bases, with the junction holding 9 bases beyond the gene matches. Its CDR3 holds 17 amino acids, cysteine through phenylalanine. This entry keeps only the CDR3 DNA: 51 bases, framed from base 1. Looking up the germline V gene yields CDR1 MGHRA and CDR2 YSYEKL. The protocol used for the library was 5' RACE. The sequencing machine was an Illumina HiSeq 2000. A universal primer binding site was added through template switching, and the final cDNA carried a unique molecular identifier so that TCR cDNA molecules could be counted accurately. First-strand cDNA for TCR alpha and beta chains was synthesized from specific primers in the conserved constant-segment region. To control for contamination, each cDNA library was double barcoded with a SMART-Mk sample barcode plus Illumina barcodes. TruSeq adapter sequences, together with Illumina sample barcodes, were added in two successive PCR steps. The TCR alpha and beta cDNA libraries were sequenced on the Illumina HiSeq platform using custom primers. The study's processing was this. MiGEC processed the raw reads to extract unique molecular identifiers, while MiXCR was used to determine the CDR3 positions. Recombination models were inferred per individual with the repgenHMM and IGoR tools using an EM algorithm. Shared clonotypes were analyzed with the tcR package in R, and sharing was normalized by the product of cloneset sizes. To study raw recombination free of thymic and clonal selection effects, out-of-frame nonproductive sequences were analyzed. TCRdb itself trimmed the public reads at Q25 with fastp, ran MiXCR and retained productive beta chains. Rows merge per CDR3 protein into single entries with the most common DNA and genes. These V and J calls derive from TCRdb rather than the authors' analysis. This sample holds over 600,000 distinct CDR3 sequences; around 20% were observed only once. Jointly, the top ten make up about 4.5% of the sample.

The data were also submitted as part of a second study, on T cells expressing NK-cell markers. As the second paper documents: TCR beta-chain repertoires were profiled in sorted CD3+CD56+NKG2C+, CD3+CD56+NKG2C- and CD3+CD56-NKG2C+ T-cell subsets from seven or eight donors. Among the eight sequenced donors, seven were HCMV-seropositive and one was HCMV-seronegative. To restrict sorting to alphabetaTCR-expressing T cells, an anti-gammadeltaTCR antibody was added in several experiments. In more than five donors, the dominant CD3+CD56+NKG2C+ clonotypes were found to rank among the top 10 CD8+ clonotypes and to make up 1.0-7.0% of CD8+ T cells. Those dominant clonotypes were again the most abundant among CD3+CD56-NKG2C+ cells in a handful of donors, at about 28.3-65%. Whether the expanded NKG2C-expressing T cell clones were specific for HCMV antigens was left unclear. The eight sequenced donors were randomly selected healthy volunteers, three men and five women. To determine HCMV serostatus, a commercial ELISA kit was used to detect HCMV-specific IgG in serum. For about 6 donors, bulk peripheral blood T-cell repertoires were additionally sequenced from unsorted PBMC. MIGEC was used to demultiplex reads and group the reads by UMI, and MiTCR was used to assemble and quantify clonotypes. To exclude erroneous sequences, any TCR cDNA sequence not supported by at least two reads was discarded. The tcR package was used for downstream repertoire analysis, and clonotypes were matched between fractions using CDR3 nucleotide sequence together with V segment. Antigen specificity was annotated against VDJdb with VDJmatch, allowing one amino acid substitution in CDR3.

This chain joins TRBV4-1 to TRBJ2-1; 7 junctional bases match TRBD2. The TCR was taken from a woman between 18 and 29 years old in good health. Specimen: PBMCs. The CDR3 region has the sequence CASSQAVASGFYNEQFF. The sequence in DNA is TGCGCCAGCAGCCAAGCGGTGGCTAGCGGCTTCTACAATGAGCAGTTCTTC.